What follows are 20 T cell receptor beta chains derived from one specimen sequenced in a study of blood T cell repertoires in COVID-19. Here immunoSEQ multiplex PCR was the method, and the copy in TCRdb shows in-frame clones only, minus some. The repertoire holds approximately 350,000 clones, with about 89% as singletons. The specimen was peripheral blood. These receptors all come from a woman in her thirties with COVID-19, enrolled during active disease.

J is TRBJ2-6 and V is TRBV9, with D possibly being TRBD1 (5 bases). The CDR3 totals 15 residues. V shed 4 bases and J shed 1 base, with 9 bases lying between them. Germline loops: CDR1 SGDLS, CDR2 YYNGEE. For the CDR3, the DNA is TGTGCCAGCAGCTTCAGGGCTTCTGGGGCCAACGTCCTGACTTTC. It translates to CASSFRASGANVLTF. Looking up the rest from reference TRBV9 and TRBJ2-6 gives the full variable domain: DSGVTQTPKHLITATGQRVTLRCSPRSGDLSVYWYQQSLDQGLQFLIQYYNGEERAKGNILERFSAQQFPDLHSELNLSSLELGDSALYFCASSFRASGANVLTFGAGSRLTVL.

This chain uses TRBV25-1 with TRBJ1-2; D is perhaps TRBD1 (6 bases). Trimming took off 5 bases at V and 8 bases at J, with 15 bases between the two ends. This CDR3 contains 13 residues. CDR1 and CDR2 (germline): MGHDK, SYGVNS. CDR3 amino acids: CASSLRGSSGYTF. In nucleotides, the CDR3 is TGTGCCAGCAGTCTCAGGGGTTCAAGCGGCTACACCTTC.

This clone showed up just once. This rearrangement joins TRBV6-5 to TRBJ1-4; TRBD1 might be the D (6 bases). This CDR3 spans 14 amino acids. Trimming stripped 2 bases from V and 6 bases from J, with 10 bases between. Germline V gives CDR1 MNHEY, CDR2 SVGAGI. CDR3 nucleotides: TGTGCCAGCAGTTACGGGACACAAGATGAAAAACTGTTTTTT. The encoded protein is CASSYGTQDEKLFF.

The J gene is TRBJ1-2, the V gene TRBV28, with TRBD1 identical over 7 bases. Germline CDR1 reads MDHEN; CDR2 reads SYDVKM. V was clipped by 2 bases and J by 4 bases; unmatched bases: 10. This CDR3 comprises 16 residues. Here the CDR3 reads CASSLLSAGGTYGYTF. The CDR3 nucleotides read TGTGCCAGCAGTTTACTGTCGGCAGGGGGGACCTATGGCTACACCTTC.

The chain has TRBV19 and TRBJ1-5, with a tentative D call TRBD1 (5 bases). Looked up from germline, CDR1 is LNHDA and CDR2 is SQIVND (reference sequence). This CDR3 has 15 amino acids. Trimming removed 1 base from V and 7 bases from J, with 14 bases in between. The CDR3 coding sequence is TGTGCCAGTAGTATAGCACAGGTCTTAATGCAGCCCCAGCATTTT. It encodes CASSIAQVLMQPQHF.

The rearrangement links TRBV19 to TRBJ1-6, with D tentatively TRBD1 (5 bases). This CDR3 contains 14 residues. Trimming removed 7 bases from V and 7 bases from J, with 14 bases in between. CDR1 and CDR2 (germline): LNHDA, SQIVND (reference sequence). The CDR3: CASKLREQNSPLHF. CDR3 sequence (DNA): TGTGCCAGTAAACTCAGGGAACAAAATTCACCCCTCCACTTT. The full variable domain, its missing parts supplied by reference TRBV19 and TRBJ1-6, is DGGITQSPKYLFRKEGQNVTLSCEQNLNHDAMYWYRQDPGQGLRLIYYSQIVNDFQKGDIAEGYSVSREKKESFPLTVTSAQKNPTAFYLCASKLREQNSPLHFGNGTRLTVT.

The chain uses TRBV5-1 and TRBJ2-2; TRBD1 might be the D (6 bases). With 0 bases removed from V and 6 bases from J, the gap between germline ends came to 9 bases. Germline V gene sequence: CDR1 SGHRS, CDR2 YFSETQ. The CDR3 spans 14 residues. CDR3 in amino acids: CASSLGGQAGELFF. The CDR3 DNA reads TGCGCCAGCAGCTTGGGGGGGCAGGCCGGGGAGCTGTTTTTT.

For the CDR3, the DNA is TGCAGCGCGACAGGGGGCACTGAAGCTTTCTTT. Residues: CSATGGTEAFF. The chain employs TRBV29-1 and TRBJ1-1; 9 nucleotides agree with TRBD1. This CDR3 spans 11 amino acids. The ends lost 7 bases at V and 4 bases at J; junction bases unmatched: 1. The germline V gene encodes CDR1 SQVTM and CDR2 ANQGSEA.

The CDR3: CASSLAGGNSYNEQFF. In nucleotides, the CDR3 is TGTGCCAGCAGCTTAGCCGGGGGGAATAGCTACAATGAGCAGTTCTTC. The rearrangement links TRBV7-2 to TRBJ2-1, with TRBD2 matching 7 bases. The CDR3 has 16 residues. The germline V gene has CDR1 SGHTA and CDR2 FQGNSA. V shed 0 bases and J 3 bases; nucleotides not matched to a gene: 5.

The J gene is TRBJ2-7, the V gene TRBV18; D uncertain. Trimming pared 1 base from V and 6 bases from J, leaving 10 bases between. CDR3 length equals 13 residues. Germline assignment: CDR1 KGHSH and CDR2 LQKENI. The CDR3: CASSPQAESEQYV. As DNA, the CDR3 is TGTGCCAGCTCACCACAGGCGGAATCCGAGCAGTACGTC.

CDR3 residues: CAWSPGTQYQETQYF. For the CDR3, the DNA is TGTGCCTGGAGTCCGGGGACTCAGTACCAAGAGACCCAGTACTTC. This chain links TRBV30 with TRBJ2-5; D possibly corresponds to TRBD2 (6 bases). Germline-derived CDR1 and CDR2 are GTSNPN and SVGIG (reference sequence). Trimming removed 2 bases at V and 0 bases at J, with 13 bases between. The CDR3 is 15 amino acids.

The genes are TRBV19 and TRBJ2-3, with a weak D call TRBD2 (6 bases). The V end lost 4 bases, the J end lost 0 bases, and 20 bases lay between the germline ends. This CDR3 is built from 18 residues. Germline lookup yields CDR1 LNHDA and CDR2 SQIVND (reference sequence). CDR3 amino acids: CASSTPYGAGTSTDTQYF. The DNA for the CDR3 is TGTGCCAGTAGTACTCCCTATGGGGCAGGGACTAGCACAGATACGCAGTATTTT.

The CDR3 here is CASGLTQTNTGGRGNTIYF. The CDR3 DNA reads as TGTGCTAGTGGTTTGACCCAAACTAATACAGGGGGAAGGGGAAACACCATATATTTT. V is TRBV12-5 and J is TRBJ1-3; TRBD1 agrees at 8 bases. Unmatched junction bases numbered 16, after V lost 2 bases and J lost 4 bases. The CDR3 runs to 19 residues. Per the germline V gene, CDR1 is LGHNT and CDR2 is FRNRAP.

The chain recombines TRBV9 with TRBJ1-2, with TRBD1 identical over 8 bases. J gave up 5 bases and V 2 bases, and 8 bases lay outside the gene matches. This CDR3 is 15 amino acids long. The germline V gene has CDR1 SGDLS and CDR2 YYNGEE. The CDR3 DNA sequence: TGTGCCAGCAGCGTCGGGACAGGCCTTACGTATGGCTACACCTTC. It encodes CASSVGTGLTYGYTF.

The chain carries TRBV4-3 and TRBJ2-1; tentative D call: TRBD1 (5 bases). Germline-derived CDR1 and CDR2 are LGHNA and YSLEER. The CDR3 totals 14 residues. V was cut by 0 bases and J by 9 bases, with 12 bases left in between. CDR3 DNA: TGCGCCAGCAGCCAAGATTACCTTGACAGTGAGCAGTTCTTC. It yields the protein CASSQDYLDSEQFF.

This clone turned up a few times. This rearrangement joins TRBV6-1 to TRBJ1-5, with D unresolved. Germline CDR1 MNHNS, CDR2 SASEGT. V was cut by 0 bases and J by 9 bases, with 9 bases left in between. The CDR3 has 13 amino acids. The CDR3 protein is CASSEAPARPQHF. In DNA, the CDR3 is TGTGCCAGCAGTGAAGCACCCGCCAGGCCCCAGCATTTT.

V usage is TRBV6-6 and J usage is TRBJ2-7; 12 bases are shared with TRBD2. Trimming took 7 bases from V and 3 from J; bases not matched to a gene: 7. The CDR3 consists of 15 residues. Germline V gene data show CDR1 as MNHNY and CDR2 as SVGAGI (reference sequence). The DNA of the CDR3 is TGTGCCAGCAATTCACTAGCGGGGGGCTACTACGAGCAGTACTTC. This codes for CASNSLAGGYYEQYF.

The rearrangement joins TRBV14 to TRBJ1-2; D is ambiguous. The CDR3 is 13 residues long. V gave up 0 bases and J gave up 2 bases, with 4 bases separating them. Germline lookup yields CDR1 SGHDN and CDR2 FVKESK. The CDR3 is CASSQDRNYGYTF. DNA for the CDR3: TGTGCCAGCAGCCAAGACAGGAACTATGGCTACACCTTC.

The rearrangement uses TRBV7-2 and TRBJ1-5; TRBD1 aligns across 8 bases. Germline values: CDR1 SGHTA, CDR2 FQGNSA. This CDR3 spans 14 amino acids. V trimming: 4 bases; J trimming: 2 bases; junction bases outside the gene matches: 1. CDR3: CASSSTGGNQPQHF. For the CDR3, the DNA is TGTGCCAGCAGCTCGACAGGGGGCAATCAGCCCCAGCATTTT.

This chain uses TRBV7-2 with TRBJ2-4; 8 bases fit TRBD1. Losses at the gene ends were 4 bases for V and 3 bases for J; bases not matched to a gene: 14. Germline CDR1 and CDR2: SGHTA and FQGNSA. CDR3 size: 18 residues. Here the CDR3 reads CASSSPGFRGPGKNIQYF. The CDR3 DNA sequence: TGTGCCAGCAGCTCGCCGGGGTTCAGGGGGCCTGGCAAAAACATTCAGTACTTC.